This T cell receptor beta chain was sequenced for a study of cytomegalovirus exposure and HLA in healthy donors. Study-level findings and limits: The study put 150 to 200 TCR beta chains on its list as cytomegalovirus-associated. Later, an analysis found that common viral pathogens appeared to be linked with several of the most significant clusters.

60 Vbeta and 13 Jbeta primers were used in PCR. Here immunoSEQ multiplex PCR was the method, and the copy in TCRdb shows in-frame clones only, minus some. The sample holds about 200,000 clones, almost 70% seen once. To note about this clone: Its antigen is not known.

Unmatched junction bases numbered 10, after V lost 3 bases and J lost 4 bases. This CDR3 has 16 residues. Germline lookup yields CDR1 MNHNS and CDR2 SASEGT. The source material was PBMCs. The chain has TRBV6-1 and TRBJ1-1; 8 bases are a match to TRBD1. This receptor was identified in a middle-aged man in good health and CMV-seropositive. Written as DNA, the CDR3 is TGTGCCAGCAGTGAGAGAACAGGGGGGCTAGGCACTGAAGCTTTCTTT. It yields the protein CASSERTGGLGTEAFF.